The text below deals with one T cell receptor beta chain. Antigen specificity is unknown. This sample is part of a study of cytomegalovirus exposure and HLA in healthy donors. Study-level findings and limits: Apart from CMV serostatus, no immune exposure information was available.

The donors (healthy individuals) were bone marrow donors. Amplification used 60 Vbeta primers and 13 Jbeta primers. TCRdb's copy holds only in-frame clones and misses some; the assay was immunoSEQ multiplex PCR. Seen here are 89,000 or so clones, over 70% observed once, and the top ten hold roughly 2%. Looked up from germline, CDR1 is LNHDA and CDR2 is SQIVND (reference sequence). The CDR3 is 12 amino acids. V was cut by 10 bases and J by 5 bases, with 15 bases left in between. Material for sequencing was PBMCs. The source of this sequence is a boy between 10 and 17 years old in good health and CMV-seronegative. The chain links TRBV19 to TRBJ2-7; tentative D call: TRBD1 (6 bases). The CDR3 loop reads CATRQGINEQYF. The CDR3 region has the DNA TGTGCCACCCGCCAGGGGATCAACGAGCAGTACTTC.